The 20 T cell receptor beta chains below all came from one sample that was sequenced in a study of OX40 agonist ivuxolimab in advanced cancers. Some clones are missing from TCRdb's copy, which holds only in-frame ones; the method was immunoSEQ multiplex PCR. There are around 26,000 clones in the sample; 85% occur only once, and around 50% lies in the top ten. The material sequenced was CD4+ or CD8+ T cells sorted from blood, taken in a trial of the OX40 agonist ivuxolimab. These TCRs come from an adult with an advanced solid tumor such as melanoma, head and neck, liver or kidney cancer.

The chain links TRBV11-2 to TRBJ1-6; the match to TRBD1 covers 7 bases. CDR3 length: 13 amino acids. The junction had 1 base not matched to a gene; V was cut back by 4 bases and J by 7 bases. Germline V gene data show CDR1 as SGHAT and CDR2 as FQNNGV. CDR3 DNA sequence: TGTGCCAGCAGCTCGGACAGGAATTCACCCCTCCACTTT. Protein sequence: CASSSDRNSPLHF.

J is TRBJ2-3 and V is TRBV5-8; the match to TRBD2 covers 7 bases. This CDR3 has 16 residues. V was clipped by 4 bases and J by 4 bases; unmatched bases: 12. CDR1 and CDR2 (germline): SGHTS, YDEGEE. The CDR3 loop is CASSRVTSLVPDTQYF. CDR3 coding DNA: TGTGCCAGCAGCCGTGTGACTAGCCTGGTCCCAGATACGCAGTATTTT.

The rearrangement joins TRBV9 to TRBJ2-5; the match to TRBD1 covers 10 bases. The CDR3 totals 14 residues. Germline V gene data show CDR1 as SGDLS and CDR2 as YYNGEE. V was clipped by 4 bases and J by 3 bases; unmatched bases: 3. In DNA form, the CDR3 reads TGTGCCAGCAGCTCCGGGACAGGGGAAGAGACCCAGTACTTC. Protein product: CASSSGTGEETQYF.

The chain recombines TRBV19 with TRBJ2-7, with D perhaps TRBD2 (6 bases). The germline V and J ends were trimmed by 7 bases and 0 bases, with 13 bases remaining between them. Germline V gene sequence: CDR1 LNHDA, CDR2 SQIVND (reference sequence). The CDR3 contains 14 residues. CDR3 sequence reads: CASTTQAGSYEQYF. The CDR3 DNA reads as TGTGCCAGTACTACTCAAGCGGGCTCCTACGAGCAGTACTTC.

This chain joins TRBV13 and TRBJ2-2, with 9 bases lining up with TRBD1. Germline loops: CDR1 PRHDT, CDR2 FYEKMQ (reference sequence). The CDR3 is 15 residues long. Germline trimming cut 4 bases from V and 4 bases from J; bases unmatched to any gene: 4. CDR3 DNA: TGTGCCAGCAGCTCCCGGGACAGGGCCACCGGGGAGCTGTTTTTT. Amino acid sequence: CASSSRDRATGELFF.

This chain joins TRBV27 and TRBJ2-1; 9 bases map to TRBD1. The CDR3 has 14 amino acids. The ends lost 5 bases at V and 8 bases at J; junction bases unmatched: 7. The germline V gene encodes CDR1 MNHEY and CDR2 SMNVEV (reference sequence). CDR3 amino acids: CASSLNRGLDEQFF. In nucleotides, the CDR3 is TGTGCCAGCAGTCTCAACAGGGGGCTCGATGAGCAGTTCTTC.

The V gene is TRBV5-1, the J gene TRBJ2-3, with TRBD2 matching 10 bases. CDR1 and CDR2 (germline): SGHRS, YFSETQ. The CDR3 has 16 amino acids. After removal of 3 bases from V and 4 bases from J, the junction contained 8 bases not matched to a gene. CDR3 amino acids: CASSSLEAGGPDTQYF. CDR3 coding DNA: TGCGCCAGCAGCTCCCTCGAAGCGGGGGGGCCAGATACGCAGTATTTT. The entire variable domain, with the rest obtained from reference TRBV5-1 and TRBJ2-3, is as follows: KAGVTQTPRYLIKTRGQQVTLSCSPISGHRSVSWYQQTPGQGLQFLFEYFSETQRNKGNFPGRFSGRQFSNSRSEMNVSTLELGDSALYLCASSSLEAGGPDTQYFGPGTRLTVL.

The chain uses TRBV6-5 and TRBJ2-5, with TRBD2 identical over 8 bases. The J call may be incorrect, as the DNA end agrees better with TRBJ2-7. CDR1 is MNHEY, CDR2 SVGAGI, per germline. CDR3 size: 15 residues. The DNA of the CDR3 is TGTGCCAGCAGTTCCACCCGGGGGGGCAGGCACGAGCAGTACTTC. Amino acids: CASSSTRGGRHEQYF.

V gene TRBV6-1 combines with J gene TRBJ1-1; TRBD1 matches 8 bases. The CDR3 totals 18 residues. The V gene end was trimmed by 2 bases and the J gene end by 4 bases; junction bases not matched to a gene: 15. Germline CDR1 MNHNS, CDR2 SASEGT. The CDR3 region is CASSEPPGQVWASTEAFF. The CDR3 nucleotides are TGTGCCAGCAGTGAACCTCCGGGACAGGTCTGGGCAAGCACTGAAGCTTTCTTT.

The chain is built from TRBV6-6 and TRBJ2-2; D unclear. In germline, CDR1 is MNHNY, CDR2 SVGAGI (reference sequence). The CDR3 is made up of 15 amino acids. V was pared by 0 bases and J by 3 bases, with 8 bases between. The CDR3 DNA is TGTGCCAGCAGTTACTCAAGGGTGGACACCGGGGAGCTGTTTTTT. This sequence encodes CASSYSRVDTGELFF.

A single count supports this clone. The J gene is TRBJ2-1, the V gene TRBV28; the D gene could be TRBD1 or TRBD2 (5 bases each). Trimming removed 8 bases at V and 6 bases at J, with 14 bases between. The germline V gene encodes CDR1 MDHEN and CDR2 SYDVKM. There are 13 residues in the CDR3. This CDR3 reads CASYLGGANEQFF. The DNA of the CDR3 is TGTGCCAGCTACCTTGGGGGTGCCAATGAGCAGTTCTTC.

About this clone: Other DNA sequences in the sample encode the same CDR3. CDR3 loop: CASSLAVPPEDTEAFF. Written as DNA, the CDR3 is TGTGCCAGCAGCTTAGCGGTCCCACCCGAAGACACTGAAGCTTTCTTT. This chain links TRBV7-8 with TRBJ1-1; D not certain. V lost 0 bases to trimming and J lost 3 bases, with 14 bases between them. The germline gives CDR1 SGHVS, CDR2 FQNEAQ. CDR3 length: 16 amino acids.

In this sample, this clone turned up once. The V and J genes are TRBV11-2 and TRBJ2-3, with 7 nucleotides matching TRBD1. The V gene's germline CDR1 is SGHAT and CDR2 FQNNGV. V lost 4 bases to trimming and J lost 2 bases; unmatched junction nucleotides: 9. This CDR3 contains 16 residues. DNA of the CDR3: TGTGCCAGCAGCTCCCCCTGGGACAGAGACACAGATACGCAGTATTTT. This gives the protein CASSSPWDRDTDTQYF.

This chain joins TRBV28 and TRBJ2-7; 11 nucleotides line up with TRBD1. J gave up 7 bases and V 3 bases, and 14 bases lay outside the gene matches. This CDR3 is built from 17 residues. Germline lookup yields CDR1 MDHEN and CDR2 SYDVKM. CDR3 region: CASSFTTLGQGAWEQYF. In DNA form, the CDR3 reads TGTGCCAGCAGTTTTACAACCTTAGGACAGGGGGCATGGGAGCAGTACTTC.

The chain uses TRBV7-9 and TRBJ2-1; TRBD1 matches 10 bases. The CDR3 is made up of 16 amino acids. Germline CDR1 and CDR2: SEHNR and FQNEAQ (reference sequence). Unmatched junction bases numbered 8, after V lost 3 bases and J lost 6 bases. CDR3 loop: CASSFPPGQGPNEQFF. DNA of the CDR3: TGTGCCAGCAGCTTTCCACCGGGACAGGGGCCCAATGAGCAGTTCTTC.

This sequence joins TRBV4-3 and TRBJ2-7; D ambiguous. V dropped 1 base and J dropped 5 bases, with 12 bases sitting between them. Germline V gives CDR1 LGHNA, CDR2 YSLEER. The CDR3 covers 14 residues. The CDR3: CASSQAFSPDEQYF. The CDR3, as DNA: TGCGCCAGCAGCCAAGCGTTCAGCCCTGACGAGCAGTACTTC.

This chain links TRBV7-9 with TRBJ1-1; no clear D gene. V lost 3 bases and J lost 8, with 4 bases in between. The CDR3 has 10 residues. The germline CDR1 and CDR2 sequences are SEHNR and FQNEAQ (reference sequence). The CDR3 DNA reads as TGTGCCAGCAGCTTCCAGGAAGCTTTCTTT. Translating gives CASSFQEAFF.

This rearrangement joins TRBV6-5 to TRBJ2-6; no definite D call. The CDR3 length is 15 residues. V was cut by 2 bases and J by 0 bases, with 5 bases left in between. Germline V gives CDR1 MNHEY, CDR2 SVGAGI. Here the CDR3 DNA reads TGTGCCAGCAGTTACGGGGTCTCTGGGGCCAACGTCCTGACTTTC. Its translation is CASSYGVSGANVLTF.

The rearrangement uses TRBV5-6 and TRBJ2-7; D is unclear. CDR3 length: 12 amino acids. The germline V gene encodes CDR1 SGHDT and CDR2 YYEEEE. V lost 0 bases, J lost 6 bases, and 7 bases lay in between. CDR3 sequence reads: CASSLGYSEQYF. The CDR3 DNA is TGTGCCAGCAGCTTGGGGTACTCCGAGCAGTACTTC.

The chain has TRBV5-1 and TRBJ2-1; D call uncertain. The germline V and J ends were trimmed by 0 bases and 7 bases, with 14 bases remaining between them. CDR3 size: 15 residues. Looked up from germline, CDR1 is SGHRS and CDR2 is YFSETQ. CDR3 loop: CASSLETFWGNEQFF. Written as DNA, the CDR3 is TGCGCCAGCAGCTTGGAGACATTCTGGGGTAATGAGCAGTTCTTC.